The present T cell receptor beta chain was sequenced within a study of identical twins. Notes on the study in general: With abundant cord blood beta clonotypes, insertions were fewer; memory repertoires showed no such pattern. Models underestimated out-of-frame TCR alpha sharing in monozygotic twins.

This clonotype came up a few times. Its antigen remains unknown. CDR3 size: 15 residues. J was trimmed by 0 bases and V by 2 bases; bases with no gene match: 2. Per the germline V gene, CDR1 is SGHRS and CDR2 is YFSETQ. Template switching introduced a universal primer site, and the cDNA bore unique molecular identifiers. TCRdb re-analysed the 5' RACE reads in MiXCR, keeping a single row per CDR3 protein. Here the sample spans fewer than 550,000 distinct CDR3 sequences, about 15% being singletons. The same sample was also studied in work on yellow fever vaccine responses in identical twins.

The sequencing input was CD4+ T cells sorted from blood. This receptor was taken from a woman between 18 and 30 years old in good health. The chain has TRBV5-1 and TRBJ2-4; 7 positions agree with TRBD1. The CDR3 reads CASSFGTVAKNIQYF. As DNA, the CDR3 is TGCGCCAGCAGCTTCGGGACAGTAGCCAAAAACATTCAGTACTTC.